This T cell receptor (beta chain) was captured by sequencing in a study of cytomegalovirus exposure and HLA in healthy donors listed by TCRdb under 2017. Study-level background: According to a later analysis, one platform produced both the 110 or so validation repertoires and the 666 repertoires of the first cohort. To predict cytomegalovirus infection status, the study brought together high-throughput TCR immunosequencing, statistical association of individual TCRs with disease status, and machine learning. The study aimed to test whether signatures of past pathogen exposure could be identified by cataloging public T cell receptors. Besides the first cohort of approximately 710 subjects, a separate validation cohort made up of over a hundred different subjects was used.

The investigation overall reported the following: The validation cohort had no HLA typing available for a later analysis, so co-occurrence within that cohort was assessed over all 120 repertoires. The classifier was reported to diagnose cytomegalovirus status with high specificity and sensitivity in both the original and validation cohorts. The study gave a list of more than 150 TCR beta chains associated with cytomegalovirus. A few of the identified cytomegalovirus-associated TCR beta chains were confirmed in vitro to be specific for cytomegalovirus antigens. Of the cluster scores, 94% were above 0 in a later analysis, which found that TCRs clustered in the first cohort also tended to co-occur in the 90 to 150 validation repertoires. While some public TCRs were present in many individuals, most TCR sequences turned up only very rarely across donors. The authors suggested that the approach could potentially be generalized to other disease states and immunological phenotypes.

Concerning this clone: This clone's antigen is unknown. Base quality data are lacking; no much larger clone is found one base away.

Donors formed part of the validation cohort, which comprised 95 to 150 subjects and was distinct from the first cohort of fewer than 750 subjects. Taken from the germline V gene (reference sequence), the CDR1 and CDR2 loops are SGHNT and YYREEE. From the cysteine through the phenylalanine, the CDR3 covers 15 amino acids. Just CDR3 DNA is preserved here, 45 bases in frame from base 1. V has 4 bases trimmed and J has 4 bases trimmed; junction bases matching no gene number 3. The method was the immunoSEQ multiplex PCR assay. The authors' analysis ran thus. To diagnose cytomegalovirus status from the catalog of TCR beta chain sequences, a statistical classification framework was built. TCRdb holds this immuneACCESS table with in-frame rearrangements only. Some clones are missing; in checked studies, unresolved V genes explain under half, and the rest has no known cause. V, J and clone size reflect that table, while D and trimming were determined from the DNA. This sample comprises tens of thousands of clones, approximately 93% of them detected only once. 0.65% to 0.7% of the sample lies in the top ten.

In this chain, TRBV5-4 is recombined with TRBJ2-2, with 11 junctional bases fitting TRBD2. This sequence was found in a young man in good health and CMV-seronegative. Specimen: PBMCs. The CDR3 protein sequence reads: CASSPTSGSTGELFF. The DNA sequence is TGTGCCAGCAGCCCCACTAGCGGGAGCACCGGGGAGCTGTTTTTT.